These T cell receptor beta chains were read from a single sample in a study of glioma-infiltrating T cells. TCRdb re-analysed the multiplex PCR reads in MiXCR, keeping a single row per CDR3 protein. The sample holds around 100,000 distinct CDR3 sequences, 29% seen once. Sequencing was carried out using glioma tissue, nonneoplastic brain tissue, or PBMCs (not recorded which). All receptors derive from a human donor with low-grade glioma or glioblastoma, undergoing nonglioma brain surgery, or in good health (not recorded which). CDR3s include the opening cysteine and the closing phenylalanine or tryptophan. Each record gives: J gene, clone size, V gene, D gene, CDR3 DNA, CDR3 protein. The D gene is left open where the match is weak. The listing skips clone size in some rows; elsewhere it reads once, few, many or a size class.

>TRBJ2-7|many|TRBV28|NA
TGTGCCAGCAGTTATAGCCCCTCCTACGAGCAGTACTTC
CASSYSPSYEQYF
>TRBJ1-2|many|TRBV28|NA
TGTGCCAGCAGTTTGAGACAGAACTATGGCTACACCTTC
CASSLRQNYGYTF
>TRBJ1-1|many|TRBV6-2/TRBV6-3|TRBD1
TGTGCCAGCAGTTATAAGGGGGCCGACACTGAAGCTTTCTTT
CASSYKGADTEAFF
>TRBJ1-3|NA|TRBV4-2|TRBD1
TGTGCCAGCAGCCAAGCTTCAGGGGGGGCTGGAAACACCATATATTTT
CASSQASGGAGNTIYF
>TRBJ2-3|many|TRBV5-1|TRBD2
TGCGCCAGCAGCCATGGACTAGAGGCAGATACGCAGTATTTT
CASSHGLEADTQYF
>TRBJ2-7|many|TRBV27|NA
TGTGCCAGCAGTTACGGGACGGCTACTCCCTACGAGCAGTACTTC
CASSYGTATPYEQYF
>TRBJ1-1|many|TRBV6-1|NA
TGTGCCAGCAGCGACGCCATACTGAACACTGAAGCTTTCTTT
CASSDAILNTEAFF
>TRBJ1-6|many|TRBV7-3|NA
TGTGCCAGCAGCTTAGTACCCGGTAGAGATTCACCCCTCCACTTT
CASSLVPGRDSPLHF
>TRBJ2-5|many|TRBV6-1|TRBD1
TGTGCCACCCACAGGGGGCCCCGGGAAGCCCAGTACTTC
CATHRGPREAQYF
>TRBJ2-1|few|TRBV18|NA
TGTGCCAGCTCACCACTGGACAGCAATGAGCAGTTCTTC
CASSPLDSNEQFF